This is a list of T cell receptor beta chains from one sample in a study of cytomegalovirus exposure and HLA in healthy donors. The repertoire was sequenced with immunoSEQ multiplex PCR; TCRdb's copy has only in-frame clones and lacks some. The data show a few hundred thousand clones, with around 80% seen just once and approximately 2.6% held by the top ten. The sequenced sample consisted of PBMCs. The receptors were sampled from a woman aged 60-75 years in good health and CMV-seropositive. CDR3s leave out the opening cysteine and the closing phenylalanine or tryptophan. A D gene is named only where the DNA matches it firmly.

v_gene	d_gene	CDR3aa
TRBV5-1	.	ASSVGHPNTGELF
TRBV6-6	.	ASSPDSLSGNTIY
TRBV19	.	ASTESGFQPQH
TRBV6-5	.	ASSYSNRAGNQPQH
TRBV30	.	AWRGGASEYNEQF
TRBV30	.	AWTLGVHQPQH
TRBV28	TRBD1	ASRGTGERLEAF
TRBV9	.	ASSEGLGPYEQY
TRBV11-2	TRBD1	ASTFDRAEGYT
TRBV7-2	.	ASSPLHTGELAPYEQY
TRBV15	TRBD2	ATSRSGLAGRPSYNEQF
TRBV7-2	.	ASSLAGGSGNTIY
TRBV19	TRBD2	ASSTSIGTSGSNEQF
TRBV5-1	TRBD1	ASSLGTGTHKH
TRBV6-1	.	ASSDLIRTFRLF
TRBV6-1	TRBD2	ASNQLAGIYYEQY
TRBV5-4	TRBD2	ASSRGLPPDTQY
TRBV10-3	.	AISEYSLRTDTQY
TRBV2	.	ASSVGHQSPF
TRBV11-2	.	ASKAGVQETQY
TRBV9	TRBD2	ASSGGLAAGAGANVLT
TRBV6-5	TRBD2	ASRPGLYAIQY
TRBV11-2	.	ASSAAVGGTGELF
TRBV5-1	TRBD1	ASSSEGQPGEKLF
TRBV6-1	.	ASSLDFSGNTIY
TRBV10-2	TRBD1	ASSEDRGVGNYGYT
TRBV30	.	AWSGLQLNTEAF
TRBV18	TRBD2	ASSLFYGAGGYNEQF
TRBV5-1	TRBD1	ASSTDRDTEAF
TRBV18	TRBD2	ASSLLQGGRLNEQF
TRBV2	TRBD2	ASRALAGGGNEQF
TRBV14	TRBD1	ASSQVTGAQETQY
TRBV28	.	ASMAMPGFPTNEKLF
TRBV18	TRBD2	ASSPRDQREAGRKTQY
TRBV18	TRBD2	ASSPSGGAIGEQF
TRBV20-1	.	SASTGNTIY
TRBV7-2	.	ASSSQETQY
TRBV9	.	ASSQTGGTEKLF
TRBV5-1	.	ASSAGPRRGELF
TRBV25-1	.	ASSDGVESHEQY
TRBV10-3	.	AISEADTQY
TRBV7-2	.	ASSSYRVNTEAF
TRBV6-1	.	ASSEMYGGNEQF
TRBV5-1	TRBD1	ASSKGASNTEAF
TRBV5-1	.	ASSTQGGATNEKLF
TRBV11-2	.	ASSLIGSGETQY